The clone carrying this TCR beta chain was counted a few times. TCRdb reanalysed the 5' RACE reads using MiXCR and keeps one entry per CDR3 protein. The sample shows under 6,000 distinct CDR3 sequences, around 33% of them seen only once. In germline, CDR1 is LGHDT, CDR2 YNNKEL (reference sequence). The CDR3 spans 13 residues. Trimming shortened V by 8 bases and J by 3 bases, and 13 bases separated the two germline ends. The receptor was isolated from a female donor with breast cancer. V usage is TRBV3-1 and J usage is TRBJ1-1, with D perhaps TRBD1 (5 bases). Sequencing was performed on memory CD4+ T cells sorted from blood. The subset denotes: memory CD4+ T cells, CD4+CD45RO+CD25-. CDR3 in amino acids: CASGLGLDTEAFF. The DNA for the CDR3 is TGTGCCAGCGGTCTGGGGCTCGACACTGAAGCTTTCTTT.